The sequence of this T cell receptor beta chain was determined in a study of blood T cell repertoires in COVID-19. Generated by immunoSEQ multiplex PCR, the TCRdb table keeps only in-frame clones and is missing some. The sample has some 120,000 clones; roughly four fifths are singletons. Trimming shortened V by 0 bases and J by 0 bases, and 9 bases separated the two germline ends. Per the germline V gene, CDR1 is GTSNPN and CDR2 is SVGIG (reference sequence). This CDR3 is 15 amino acids long. The material sequenced was peripheral blood. The receptor's source is a man between 65 and 79 years old with acute or convalescent COVID-19. This chain joins TRBV30 and TRBJ1-5; a possible D gene is TRBD1 (6 bases). The CDR3 DNA sequence: TGTGCCTGGAGTGTAAAGGGACATAGCAATCAGCCCCAGCATTTT. Encoded protein: CAWSVKGHSNQPQHF. Full variable domain (rest looked up from reference TRBV30 and TRBJ1-5): SQTIHQWPATLVQPVGSPLSLECTVEGTSNPNLYWYRQAAGRGLQLLFYSVGIGQISSEVPQNLSASRPQDRQFILSSKKLLLSDSGFYLCAWSVKGHSNQPQHFGDGTRLSIL.